Shown below are 9 T cell receptor beta chains from a single sample sequenced in a study of vaccination and CD4 T cells after COVID-19. Oncomine TCR Beta short-read sequencing was applied to DNA from cultured CD4+ T cells. TCRdb ran MiXCR on the PCR reads and lists one entry per CDR3 protein. Of thousands of distinct CDR3 sequences listed, 40% to 60% are singletons. No antigen is known for these receptors. Sample treatment: roughly 10-day PBMC culture with coronavirus spike peptide pools or control peptides (ViraFEST assay). Harvesting of the unexposed donor's CD4+ T cells predated the COVID-19 pandemic (2011-2018). The sequenced sample was CD4+ T cells from blood, cultured in vitro. These receptors all stem from a human donor in good health.

This clonotype was seen a single time. V gene TRBV7-2 combines with J gene TRBJ2-5; the match to TRBD2 covers 9 bases. CDR1 is SGHTA, CDR2 FQGNSA, per germline. The CDR3 runs to 13 residues. Unmatched junction bases numbered 4, after V lost 5 bases and J lost 6 bases. The CDR3 is CASSPGLAQTQYF. The CDR3 bases are TGTGCCAGCAGCCCCGGACTAGCGCAGACCCAGTACTTC.

This rearrangement joins TRBV19 to TRBJ2-2; the match to TRBD2 covers 10 bases. This CDR3 contains 14 residues. J was trimmed by 6 bases and V by 4 bases; bases with no gene match: 2. The germline V gene has CDR1 LNHDA and CDR2 SQIVND (reference sequence). CDR3 DNA sequence: TGTGCCAGTAGTACTAGCGGGAGTGCCGGGGAGCTGTTTTTT. It is translated as CASSTSGSAGELFF. Full variable domain (missing parts from reference TRBV19 and TRBJ2-2): DGGITQSPKYLFRKEGQNVTLSCEQNLNHDAMYWYRQDPGQGLRLIYYSQIVNDFQKGDIAEGYSVSREKKESFPLTVTSAQKNPTAFYLCASSTSGSAGELFFGEGSRLTVL.

This clonotype was picked up a small number of times. The chain has TRBV6-4 and TRBJ1-5; D is unresolved. The CDR3 spans 15 residues. Germline CDR1 MRHNA, CDR2 SNTAGT. V lost 6 bases and J 0 bases, leaving 12 bases between the germline ends. The CDR3 region is CASSKEGASNQPQHF. DNA for the CDR3: TGTGCCAGCAGCAAAGAGGGTGCTAGCAATCAGCCCCAGCATTTT.

J is TRBJ2-5 and V is TRBV21-1; TRBD1, as called in the table, went unchecked against the DNA. TRBV21-1 counts as a pseudogene. The length of the CDR3 is 12 residues. The DNA for the CDR3 is TGTGCCAGCAGCCCCTGGGACGAGACCCAGTACTTC. Amino acids: CASSPWDETQYF.

This clonotype came up a few times. The rearrangement uses TRBV20-1 and TRBJ2-2; D tentatively reads TRBD1 or TRBD2 (5 bases each). Looked up from germline, CDR1 is DFQATT and CDR2 is SNEGSKA (reference sequence). V was pared by 6 bases and J by 5 bases, with 16 bases between. The CDR3 loop spans 14 amino acids. In nucleotides, the CDR3 is TGCAGTGCCCACGGGACGGTTTCTACCGGGGAGCTGTTTTTT. Amino acids: CSAHGTVSTGELFF.

The chain uses TRBV6-2 or TRBV6-3 and TRBJ1-6; no definite D call. Looked up from germline, CDR1 is MNHEY and CDR2 is SVGEGT. The CDR3 length is 15 residues. V lost 2 bases and J lost 3, with 8 bases in between. CDR3 protein: CASSYTQVYNSPLHF. The CDR3 coding sequence is TGTGCCAGCAGTTACACGCAAGTCTATAATTCACCCCTCCACTTT.

This chain links TRBV20-1 with TRBJ2-3; TRBD2 agrees at 7 bases. Losses at the gene ends were 6 bases for V and 3 bases for J; bases not matched to a gene: 18. The CDR3 loop spans 17 amino acids. CDR1 is DFQATT, CDR2 SNEGSKA, per germline (reference sequence). The CDR3: CSAPTTGGFYGTDTQYF. In DNA, the CDR3 is TGCAGTGCACCGACAACGGGGGGTTTTTATGGTACAGATACGCAGTATTTT.

This clonotype was seen a handful of times. V and J are TRBV20-1 and TRBJ2-7, with D possibly matching TRBD1 (6 bases). The germline V gene has CDR1 DFQATT and CDR2 SNEGSKA (reference sequence). The CDR3 totals 13 residues. The V gene lost 4 bases and the J gene lost 7 bases, with 17 bases spanning the gap. CDR3 sequence reads: CSATVLGGPEQYF. CDR3 bases: TGCAGTGCTACGGTTCTAGGGGGACCTGAGCAGTACTTC.

Only a few counts were recorded for this clonotype. The chain combines TRBV15 with TRBJ2-1; D is ambiguous. The length of the CDR3 is 12 residues. V was cut by 5 bases and J by 7 bases, with 9 bases left in between. Germline V CDR1 and CDR2: LNHNV, YYDKDF (reference sequence). CDR3 sequence reads: CATSPKGNEQFF. For the CDR3, the DNA is TGTGCCACCAGCCCAAAGGGAAATGAGCAGTTCTTC.